The TCR beta chain under discussion was sequenced for a study of Graves' ophthalmopathy and Graves' hyperthyroidism. Amplification of TCR beta CDR3 regions used RNA transcripts. First-round RT-PCR employed HTBI primers, with a second-round multiplex PCR after it. MiXCR, applied by TCRdb to the multiplex PCR reads, yields one record per CDR3 protein. The sample contains some 750,000 distinct CDR3 sequences, 40% of which appear only once. In germline, CDR1 is SNHLY, CDR2 FYNNEI. Trimming at V came to 2 bases and at J to 5 bases, leaving 8 bases not matched to a gene. This CDR3 comprises 15 residues. General study findings and limits: Blood shared most expanded thyroid clonotypes above 0.001 frequency.

Details on this clonotype: Its antigen is not identified.

No donor had other autoimmune disease, uncontrolled infection, pregnancy or lactation. Diagnosis was based on clinical symptoms, serum thyroxine, TRAb, thyroid ultrasound and orbital computed tomography. This sequence joins TRBV2 and TRBJ1-1; 7 bases align to TRBD1. Sequencing input: peripheral blood. The receptor was derived from an adult man with Graves' ophthalmopathy. CDR3 nucleotides: TGTGCCAGCAGTGAACCTGGACAGGTAGGGACTGAAGCTTTCTTT. This gives the protein CASSEPGQVGTEAFF.